The 32 T cell receptor beta chains presented below share a single source sample, sequenced in a study of T-cell memory formation after mild COVID-19. TCRdb used MiXCR to reprocess the 5' RACE reads, holding one entry per CDR3 protein. The top ten hold about 2.1% of the sample, which has more than 120,000 distinct CDR3 sequences, over 15% seen once. Sample: PBMCs or a T cell subset sorted from them (not recorded which). Receptors were obtained from an adult woman who had mild COVID-19 (a few samples of this study predate the infection). Cell type and time point are not known.

The J gene is TRBJ1-6, the V gene TRBV5-1; D call uncertain. The CDR3 length is 15 residues. Trimming shortened V by 4 bases and J by 7 bases, and 15 bases separated the two germline ends. CDR1 is SGHRS, CDR2 YFSETQ, per germline. This CDR3 is CASSQRPAVNSPLHF. The CDR3 coding sequence is TGCGCCAGCAGCCAAAGACCCGCGGTGAATTCACCCCTCCACTTT.

Ten or more counts support this clonotype. This sequence joins TRBV7-2 and TRBJ2-3; D is perhaps TRBD1 (6 bases). CDR3 length: 17 residues. Trimming removed 5 bases from V and 4 bases from J, with 22 bases in between. Germline CDR1 reads SGHTA; CDR2 reads FQGNSA. CDR3 region: CASSVRRGGGAADTQYF. CDR3 coding DNA: TGTGCCAGCAGCGTCCGACGAGGGGGTGGAGCGGCAGATACGCAGTATTTT.

The rearrangement joins TRBV5-1 to TRBJ2-2, with D tentatively TRBD2 (6 bases). The germline V gene has CDR1 SGHRS and CDR2 YFSETQ. CDR3 length equals 14 residues. V was shortened by 5 bases and J by 5 bases, with 13 bases between the two germline ends. In DNA, the CDR3 is TGCGCCAGCAGGCCCGGGACTGAGACCGGGGAGCTGTTTTTT. It is translated as CASRPGTETGELFF. Drawing the rest from reference TRBV5-1 and TRBJ2-2, the complete variable domain is KAGVTQTPRYLIKTRGQQVTLSCSPISGHRSVSWYQQTPGQGLQFLFEYFSETQRNKGNFPGRFSGRQFSNSRSEMNVSTLELGDSALYLCASRPGTETGELFFGEGSRLTVL.

There are a few counts of this clonotype. The chain recombines TRBV5-6 with TRBJ2-1, with D possibly matching TRBD2 (8 bases). The CDR3 extends over 17 amino acids. V shed 0 bases and J shed 0 bases, with 13 bases lying between them. CDR1 is SGHDT and CDR2 is YYEEEE in the germline V gene. The CDR3 DNA reads as TGTGCCAGCAGCTTGGGACAGGGACTAGGCTCCTACAATGAGCAGTTCTTC. Its protein is CASSLGQGLGSYNEQFF.

The gene calls are TRBV4-2 and TRBJ2-7, with 11 bases that match TRBD2. V gave up 2 bases and J gave up 3 bases; unmatched junction bases: 3. Germline V lookup: CDR1 LGHNA, CDR2 YNFKEQ. CDR3 length: 15 amino acids. The CDR3 DNA is TGTGCCAGCAGCCAAACTAGCGGGAGAAACTACGAGCAGTACTTC. It translates to CASSQTSGRNYEQYF.

There are a few counts of this clonotype. This sequence joins TRBV27 and TRBJ2-7; D could derive from TRBD1 or TRBD2 (6 bases each). The V gene's germline CDR1 is MNHEY and CDR2 SMNVEV (reference sequence). V was shortened by 7 bases and J by 4 bases, with 20 bases between the two germline ends. The CDR3 runs 15 residues. The CDR3 region is CASTSLWGADYEQYF. In DNA form, the CDR3 reads TGTGCCAGCACCAGTTTATGGGGGGCCGATTACGAGCAGTACTTC.

This clonotype has more than one count but fewer than ten. V gene TRBV29-1 combines with J gene TRBJ1-2; perhaps TRBD1 as D (6 bases). V lost 8 bases and J 8 bases, leaving 15 bases between the germline ends. CDR3 length equals 11 residues. CDR1 and CDR2 (germline): SQVTM, ANQGSEA. The CDR3 reads CSIRAGEGYTF. Written as DNA, the CDR3 is TGCAGCATACGTGCAGGGGAGGGCTACACCTTC.

This clonotype was seen at least ten times. The V call is TRBV7-9, the J call TRBJ2-1; 11 nucleotides align to TRBD1. Germline V lookup: CDR1 SEHNR, CDR2 FQNEAQ (reference sequence). With 2 bases clipped from V and 6 bases from J, the junction kept 3 bases outside the gene matches. The length of the CDR3 is 15 residues. The CDR3 sequence: CASSLLGTGGNEQFF. The DNA of the CDR3 is TGTGCCAGCAGCTTATTAGGGACAGGGGGCAATGAGCAGTTCTTC.

J is TRBJ1-5 and V is TRBV7-9; tentatively, D is TRBD1 (5 bases). The germline V gene has CDR1 SEHNR and CDR2 FQNEAQ (reference sequence). The CDR3 spans 14 residues. V was clipped by 5 bases and J by 3 bases, with 11 bases between them. The chain's CDR3 is CASSHGGNNQPQHF. Here the CDR3 DNA reads TGTGCCAGCAGCCATGGGGGGAACAATCAGCCCCAGCATTTT.

The gene calls are TRBV20-1 and TRBJ1-5, with a tentative D call TRBD1 (5 bases). Germline values: CDR1 DFQATT, CDR2 SNEGSKA (reference sequence). The V gene lost 6 bases and the J gene lost 2 bases, with 11 bases spanning the gap. The CDR3 has 13 amino acids. CDR3: CSAPGSGNQPQHF. DNA for the CDR3: TGCAGTGCCCCAGGGAGCGGCAATCAGCCCCAGCATTTT.

The chain has TRBV12-3 or TRBV12-4 and TRBJ2-1; TRBD2 agrees at 10 bases. V trimming: 2 bases; J trimming: 9 bases; junction bases outside the gene matches: 7. The CDR3 sequence is 15 residues long. DNA for the CDR3: TGTGCCAGCAGTTTAAAACTAGCGGGACCGTTTGAGCAGTTCTTC. This encodes CASSLKLAGPFEQFF.

This clonotype was observed a handful of times. This rearrangement joins TRBV5-5 to TRBJ2-3; TRBD1 agrees at 11 bases. CDR3 length equals 18 residues. Trimming at V came to 3 bases and at J to 3 bases, leaving 12 bases not matched to a gene. Germline CDR1 is SGHKS and CDR2 is YYEKEE (reference sequence). The CDR3 DNA reads as TGTGCCAGCAGCTCGACCGCCGGGACAGGGGGGAGGACAGATACGCAGTATTTT. As protein: CASSSTAGTGGRTDTQYF.

This clonotype was seen a few times. The V gene is TRBV7-3, the J gene TRBJ2-2; D is uncertain. The V end was cut by 2 bases, the J end by 4 bases, with 8 bases between. Germline V gene data show CDR1 as SGHTA and CDR2 as FQGTGA. CDR3 size: 14 residues. DNA for the CDR3: TGTGCCAGCAGCTTACGGATGACCACCGGGGAGCTGTTTTTT. This gives the protein CASSLRMTTGELFF.

This clonotype has just a few counts. This chain connects TRBV4-3 to TRBJ2-2, with 14 bases that match TRBD2. The CDR3 contains 17 residues. CDR1 is LGHNA, CDR2 YSLEER, per germline. Losses at the gene ends were 4 bases for V and 4 bases for J; bases not matched to a gene: 5. CDR3 sequence reads: CASSRGLAGGSTGELFF. Written as DNA, the CDR3 is TGCGCCAGCAGCCGCGGACTAGCGGGAGGCTCCACCGGGGAGCTGTTTTTT.

The V and J genes are TRBV20-1 and TRBJ2-1; D unresolved. The CDR3 has 15 amino acids. With 5 bases removed from V and 5 bases from J, the gap between germline ends came to 19 bases. The germline V gene has CDR1 DFQATT and CDR2 SNEGSKA (reference sequence). The CDR3 protein is CSAARPTPGHNEQFF. CDR3 DNA: TGCAGTGCTGCCCGCCCGACCCCGGGCCACAATGAGCAGTTCTTC.

This clonotype was counted a few times. This chain connects TRBV7-9 to TRBJ1-5; tentative D call: TRBD1 (5 bases). The length of the CDR3 is 12 residues. Germline V lookup: CDR1 SEHNR, CDR2 FQNEAQ (reference sequence). Trimming removed 4 bases from V and 4 bases from J, with 5 bases in between. The CDR3 DNA sequence: TGTGCCAGCAGCTGGGGGAATCAGCCCCAGCATTTT. Translated, it gives CASSWGNQPQHF.

This chain joins TRBV3-1 and TRBJ1-2; D gene ambiguous. This CDR3 comprises 13 residues. Trimming cost V 0 bases and J 7 bases, with 9 bases left between them. Germline CDR1 is LGHDT and CDR2 is YNNKEL (reference sequence). CDR3 sequence (DNA): TGTGCCAGCAGCCAAGATGGCCAGAGTGGCTACACCTTC. This codes for CASSQDGQSGYTF.

The rearrangement links TRBV12-3 or TRBV12-4 to TRBJ1-5, with D unresolved. V was clipped by 3 bases and J by 2 bases, with 14 bases between them. The CDR3 spans 16 residues. The CDR3 nucleotides read TGTGCCAGCAGTTTTTCCGGGAAAGGAGGCAATCAGCCCCAGCATTTT. Residues: CASSFSGKGGNQPQHF.

This clonotype showed up just a few times. The chain has TRBV12-3 or TRBV12-4 and TRBJ2-1; D remains ambiguous. V was pared by 1 base and J by 10 bases, with 5 bases between. This CDR3 spans 11 amino acids. In DNA, the CDR3 is TGTGCCAGCAGTTTAGAAAAGGAGCAGTTCTTC. As protein: CASSLEKEQFF.

CDR3 amino acids: CASRGVGEAFF. The DNA for the CDR3 is TGTGCCAGCCGGGGAGTCGGGGAAGCTTTCTTT. V gene TRBV12-3 or TRBV12-4 combines with J gene TRBJ1-1; D is unclear. CDR3 length equals 11 residues. V lost 8 bases to trimming and J lost 8 bases, with 12 bases between them.

The rearrangement uses TRBV24-1 and TRBJ2-3, with no clear D. Trimming pared 6 bases from V and 9 bases from J, leaving 15 bases between. Germline V gene lookup returns CDR1 KGHDR and CDR2 SFDVKD. This CDR3 has 13 amino acids. In DNA, the CDR3 is TGTGCCACCAGTTTTCGTAACCGAGAAACGCAGTATTTT. The encoded protein is CATSFRNRETQYF.

The chain has TRBV3-1 and TRBJ2-1; D call uncertain. The CDR3 is 14 residues long. Trimming took off 6 bases at V and 2 bases at J, with 11 bases between the two ends. The germline CDR1 and CDR2 sequences are LGHDT and YNNKEL (reference sequence). Here the CDR3 DNA reads TGTGCCAGCAGTCTTCTTCAGACCTACAATGAGCAGTTCTTC. Its protein product is CASSLLQTYNEQFF.

The J gene is TRBJ2-2, the V gene TRBV11-2; D perhaps matches TRBD1 (6 bases). The CDR3 loop spans 13 amino acids. Germline CDR1 and CDR2: SGHAT and FQNNGV. Trimming took 4 bases from V and 3 from J, leaving 6 bases between them. The CDR3, as DNA: TGTGCCAGCAGCTACAGGGACACCGGGGAGCTGTTTTTT. It codes for CASSYRDTGELFF.

The V and J genes are TRBV4-1 and TRBJ1-6, with D perhaps matching TRBD1 (6 bases). Germline loops: CDR1 MGHRA, CDR2 YSYEKL. This CDR3 region has 15 residues. Trimming pared 0 bases from V and 10 bases from J, leaving 13 bases between. The CDR3 here is CASSQDRPGTSPLHF. CDR3 DNA sequence: TGCGCCAGCAGCCAAGATAGGCCAGGGACATCACCCCTCCACTTT.

The V and J genes are TRBV7-2 and TRBJ2-6; 7 bases agree with TRBD1. Germline assignment: CDR1 SGHTA and CDR2 FQGNSA. Losses at the gene ends were 5 bases for V and 2 bases for J; bases not matched to a gene: 3. CDR3 length equals 15 residues. CDR3 protein: CASSNTGAGANVLTF. The CDR3 DNA sequence: TGTGCCAGCAGCAACACAGGGGCTGGGGCCAACGTCCTGACTTTC.

This clonotype has more than one count but fewer than ten. The chain links TRBV6-1 to TRBJ2-7; 7 nucleotides line up with TRBD1. Germline lookup yields CDR1 MNHNS and CDR2 SASEGT. The CDR3 runs 13 residues. With 6 bases clipped from V and 4 bases from J, the junction kept 6 bases outside the gene matches. In nucleotides, the CDR3 is TGTGCCAGCAGGCGACAGGGAGTTTACGAGCAGTACTTC. This sequence encodes CASRRQGVYEQYF.

This clonotype appeared a few times. The V call is TRBV10-3, the J call TRBJ1-2; 7 nucleotides match TRBD1. The CDR3 is 13 residues long. Germline CDR1 and CDR2: ENHRY and SYGVKD. V lost 2 bases, J lost 8 bases, and 5 bases stayed unmatched. In DNA, the CDR3 is TGTGCCATCAGTGAGAACAGGGGATGGGGCTACACCTTC. Protein: CAISENRGWGYTF.

The chain couples TRBV5-1 to TRBJ1-1; 7 bases agree with TRBD1. This CDR3 has 17 residues. The J segment lost 0 bases and the V segment lost 0 bases, leaving 8 bases of the junction unmatched. CDR1 and CDR2 from the germline V gene are SGHRS and YFSETQ. The CDR3 loop reads CASSLGGQRLMNTEAFF. The CDR3 DNA is TGCGCCAGCAGCTTGGGGGGACAGCGCCTCATGAACACTGAAGCTTTCTTT.

V usage is TRBV2 and J usage is TRBJ1-2; perhaps TRBD1 as D (6 bases). Deletions cut 6 bases from V and 13 bases from J, with 18 bases between. This CDR3 is built from 12 residues. CDR1 and CDR2 from the germline V gene are SNHLY and FYNNEI. In DNA form, the CDR3 reads TGTGCCAGCAGCGGGGGGCCGGAGGGACCCACCTTC. Amino acids: CASSGGPEGPTF.

V usage is TRBV9 and J usage is TRBJ1-1; 10 bases fit TRBD1. V was clipped by 3 bases and J by 1 base; unmatched bases: 12. This CDR3 contains 18 residues. Germline V gene data show CDR1 as SGDLS and CDR2 as YYNGEE. The CDR3 DNA reads TGTGCCAGCAGCGACCCCGGGACAGGGGTGTGGGGGAACACTGAAGCTTTCTTT. Translated: CASSDPGTGVWGNTEAFF.

The V gene is TRBV5-5, the J gene TRBJ2-1, with D possibly being TRBD1 (5 bases). Deletions cut 5 bases from V and 12 bases from J, with 24 bases between. Germline CDR1 is SGHKS and CDR2 is YYEKEE (reference sequence). The CDR3 totals 15 residues. The CDR3, as DNA: TGTGCCAGCAGTAACTATTTGGGGCCCCAGGCGAGGCAGTTCTTC. It specifies CASSNYLGPQARQFF.

This chain links TRBV4-2 with TRBJ2-7; D is uncertain. The V gene's germline CDR1 is LGHNA and CDR2 YNFKEQ. Trimming cost V 0 bases and J 3 bases, with 6 bases left between them. The CDR3 is 13 amino acids. CDR3 coding DNA: TGTGCCAGCAGCCAAGAGACCCTCTACGAGCAGTACTTC. This translates into CASSQETLYEQYF.